The 4 T cell receptor beta chains presented below share a single source sample, sequenced in a study of OX40 agonist ivuxolimab in advanced cancers. Data came from immunoSEQ multiplex PCR; TCRdb stores just in-frame clones and leaves some out. The data show about 52,000 clones, with roughly 88% seen just once and around 11% held by the top ten. The sample in question was CD4+ or CD8+ T cells sorted from blood, obtained in a trial of the OX40 agonist ivuxolimab. Receptors originate from an adult with an advanced solid tumor such as melanoma, head and neck, liver or kidney cancer.

The sample holds one count of this clone. This chain uses TRBV19 with TRBJ1-2; D is ambiguous. This CDR3 has 12 residues. CDR1 and CDR2 (germline): LNHDA, SQIVND (reference sequence). The V end lost 10 bases, the J end lost 6 bases, and 15 bases lay between the germline ends. The DNA for the CDR3 is TGTGCCACCCGGTCCGGCGGGCATGGCTACACCTTC. This sequence encodes CATRSGGHGYTF.

This clone was picked up one time. V and J are TRBV5-1 and TRBJ2-1; 10 bases agree with TRBD2. The germline CDR1 and CDR2 sequences are SGHRS and YFSETQ. The trim removed 1 base at V and 4 bases at J, leaving 5 bases unmatched. The CDR3 length is 16 residues. The CDR3 DNA reads as TGCGCCAGCAGCTTGTCTAGCGGGAGATCTTACAATGAGCAGTTCTTC. It encodes CASSLSSGRSYNEQFF.

The chain carries TRBV6-4 and TRBJ2-3, with TRBD2 identical over 10 bases. Germline trimming cut 4 bases from V and 0 bases from J; bases unmatched to any gene: 10. The CDR3 totals 18 residues. CDR1 is MRHNA and CDR2 is SNTAGT in the germline V gene. For the CDR3, the DNA is TGTGCCAGCAGTGCCTTATATGTACTAGCGGGGAGCACAGATACGCAGTATTTT. It codes for CASSALYVLAGSTDTQYF.

J is TRBJ2-7 and V is TRBV7-3; D is possibly TRBD2 (5 bases). This CDR3 spans 13 amino acids. V was shortened by 1 base and J by 1 base, with 5 bases between the two germline ends. CDR1 is SGHTA, CDR2 FQGTGA, per germline. CDR3 sequence (DNA): TGTGCCAGCAGCTTAAAGCGGTCCTACGAGCAGTACTTC. It codes for CASSLKRSYEQYF.